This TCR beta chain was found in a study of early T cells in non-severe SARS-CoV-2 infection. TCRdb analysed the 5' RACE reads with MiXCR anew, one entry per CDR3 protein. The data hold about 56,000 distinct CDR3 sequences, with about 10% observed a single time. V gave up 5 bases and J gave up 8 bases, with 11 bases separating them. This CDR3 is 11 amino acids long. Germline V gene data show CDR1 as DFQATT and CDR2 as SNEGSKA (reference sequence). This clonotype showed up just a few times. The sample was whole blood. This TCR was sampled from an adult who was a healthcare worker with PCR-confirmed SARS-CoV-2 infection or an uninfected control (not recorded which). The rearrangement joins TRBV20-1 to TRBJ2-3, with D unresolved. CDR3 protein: CSAPGATTQYF. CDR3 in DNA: TGCAGTGCTCCCGGCGCAACTACGCAGTATTTT.